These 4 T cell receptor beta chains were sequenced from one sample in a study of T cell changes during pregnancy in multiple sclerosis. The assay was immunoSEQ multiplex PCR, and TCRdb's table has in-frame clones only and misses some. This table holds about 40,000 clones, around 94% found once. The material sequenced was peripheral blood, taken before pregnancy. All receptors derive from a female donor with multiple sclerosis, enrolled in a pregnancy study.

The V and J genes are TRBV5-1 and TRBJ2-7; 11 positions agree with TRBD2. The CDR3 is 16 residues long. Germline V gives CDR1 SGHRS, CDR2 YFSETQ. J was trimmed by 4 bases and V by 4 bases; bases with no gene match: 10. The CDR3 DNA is TGCGCCAGCAGCCCGGGTACTAGCGGGAGTCTTTACGAGCAGTACTTC. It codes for CASSPGTSGSLYEQYF.

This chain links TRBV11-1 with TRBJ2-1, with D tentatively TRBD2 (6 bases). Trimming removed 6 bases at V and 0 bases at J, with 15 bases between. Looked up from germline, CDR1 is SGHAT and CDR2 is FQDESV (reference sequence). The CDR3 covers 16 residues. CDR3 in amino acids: CASSTLYGSSYNEQFF. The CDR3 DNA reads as TGTGCCAGCAGTACTTTATACGGGAGCTCCTACAATGAGCAGTTCTTC. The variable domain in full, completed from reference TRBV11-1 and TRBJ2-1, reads EAEVAQSPRYKITEKSQAVAFWCDPISGHATLYWYRQILGQGPELLVQFQDESVVDDSQLPKDRFSAERLKGVDSTLKIQPAELGDSAMYLCASSTLYGSSYNEQFFGPGTRLTVL.

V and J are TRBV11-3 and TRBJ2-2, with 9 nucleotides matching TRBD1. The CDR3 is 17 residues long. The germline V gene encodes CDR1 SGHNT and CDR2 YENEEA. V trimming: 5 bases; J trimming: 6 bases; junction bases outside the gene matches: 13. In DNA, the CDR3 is TGTGCCAGCAGCCTCTTGACAGGGGGTATTAGTTCCGGGGAGCTGTTTTTT. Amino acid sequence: CASSLLTGGISSGELFF.

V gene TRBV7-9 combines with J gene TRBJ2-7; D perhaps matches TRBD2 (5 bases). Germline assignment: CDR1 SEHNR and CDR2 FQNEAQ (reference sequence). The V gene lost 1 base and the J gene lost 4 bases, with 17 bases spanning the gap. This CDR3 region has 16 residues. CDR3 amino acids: CASSLGGMDRPYEQYF. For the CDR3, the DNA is TGTGCCAGCAGCTTAGGAGGGATGGATCGCCCATACGAGCAGTACTTC.